The sequence of this T cell receptor beta chain was determined in a study of T cell responses to AZD1222 COVID-19 vaccine. Across the study: Second doses were pooled across both intervals (about 4 or about 12 weeks). Study-wide points: The donor group comprised mostly white British people and more females; the analysis possibly underestimated clonal diversity. Nearly half of unique spike-specific TCRs reportedly avoided B.1.351 and B.1.1.7 mutated regions.

The CDR3 is 16 amino acids. Germline-derived CDR1 and CDR2 are MDHEN and SYDVKM. The V end was cut by 5 bases, the J end by 0 bases, with 16 bases between. Regarding this clone: Its cognate antigen is unknown.

The repertoire was sequenced with immunoSEQ multiplex PCR; TCRdb's copy has only in-frame clones and lacks some. Among some 92,000 clones listed, around 87% were seen once. The chain couples TRBV28 to TRBJ1-2; D might be TRBD1 (5 bases). This specimen consisted of peripheral blood, obtained on day 0 of AZD1222 vaccination. The TCR sequence derives from an adult in good health. CDR3 coding DNA: TGTGCCAGCAGTCCGGGGGTGGGCAGTTCTAACTATGGCTACACCTTC. Translating it yields CASSPGVGSSNYGYTF.